This T cell receptor (beta chain) stems from a study of CD8+ T cells in alopecia areata. Across the whole study: Treated patients received oral tofacitinib, 5 to 10 mg twice daily.

Study results and limitations: Patients shared TCRs less clearly than mice did, possibly for HLA-related reasons.

With respect to this clone: Its matching antigen is unknown.

The authors extracted RNA and reverse transcribed it into cDNA as the sequencing template. This table comes from immunoSEQ multiplex PCR, and its TCRdb copy is limited to in-frame clones, with some not included. The sample has under 250,000 clones, 57% seen once. Lesional scalp tissue (obtained by punch biopsy) and peripheral blood were collected from alopecia areata patients. The source material was CD4+ T cells sorted from blood, sampled at week 0. This clonotype was sampled from a human donor with alopecia areata.

The CDR3 bases are TGCGCCAGCAGTGTGGGACAGGGAAAGGAGACCCAGTACTTC. It is translated as CASSVGQGKETQYF. J is TRBJ2-5 and V is TRBV10-1; 9 nucleotides match TRBD1. The V segment lost 4 bases and the J segment 5 bases; nucleotides outside the gene matches: 5. Germline V gene lookup returns CDR1 WNHNN and CDR2 SYGVQD (reference sequence). The CDR3 consists of 14 residues.